A single sample is the source of the 24 T cell receptor beta chains below, sequenced in a study of cytomegalovirus exposure and HLA in healthy donors. The PCR contained 60 Vbeta and 13 Jbeta primers. Only in-frame clones appear in the TCRdb table, and some are missing; sequencing was by immunoSEQ multiplex PCR. The table includes roughly 150,000 clones, approximately 78% detected once. The sequenced sample consisted of PBMCs. These receptors were taken from a middle-aged woman in good health and CMV-seropositive.

This clone came up a few times. Other DNA sequences in the sample encode the same CDR3. The chain couples TRBV7-8 to TRBJ2-2; D gene uncertain. Trimming cost V 1 base and J 5 bases, with 5 bases left between them. Germline assignment: CDR1 SGHVS and CDR2 FQNEAQ. CDR3 length equals 13 residues. CDR3 sequence (DNA): TGTGCCAGCAGCTTAGGGAGAACCGGGGAGCTGTTTTTT. It encodes CASSLGRTGELFF.

Note on this clone: Other DNA sequences in this specimen translate into the identical CDR3. The chain links TRBV10-1 to TRBJ2-5; D might be TRBD1 (5 bases). With the DNA end fitting TRBJ2-7 better, the J assignment may be wrong. The CDR3 covers 11 residues. The V gene's germline CDR1 is WNHNN and CDR2 SYGVQD (reference sequence). The CDR3 DNA follows: TGCGCCAGTTCTCAGGGCTACGAGCAGTACTTC. It specifies CASSQGYEQYF.

This clone showed up just a few times. The chain joins TRBV6-1 to TRBJ1-5, with D unclear. V dropped 5 bases and J dropped 8 bases, with 13 bases sitting between them. The CDR3 has 13 amino acids. Germline V gene data show CDR1 as MNHNS and CDR2 as SASEGT. The CDR3, as DNA: TGTGCCAGCAGTCCCCGGGAAATGGAGCCCCAGCATTTT. This encodes CASSPREMEPQHF.

This chain connects TRBV19 to TRBJ1-5; no clear D. Looked up from germline, CDR1 is LNHDA and CDR2 is SQIVND (reference sequence). V lost 3 bases and J 2 bases, leaving 8 bases between the germline ends. CDR3 length: 14 amino acids. CDR3 sequence reads: CASSILTGNQPQHF. The DNA of the CDR3 is TGTGCCAGTAGTATCCTCACGGGCAATCAGCCCCAGCATTTT.

The J gene is TRBJ2-7, the V gene TRBV19, with 11 nucleotides matching TRBD2. The CDR3 runs 14 residues. V dropped 7 bases and J dropped 7; count of bases not matched to a gene: 9. Germline CDR1 reads LNHDA; CDR2 reads SQIVND (reference sequence). The CDR3 nucleotides are TGTGCCAGTACTCAGACTAGCGGGATTGGGGAGCAGTACTTC. It is translated as CASTQTSGIGEQYF. The full variable domain, in which reference TRBV19 and TRBJ2-7 provide the parts outside the CDR3, is DGGITQSPKYLFRKEGQNVTLSCEQNLNHDAMYWYRQDPGQGLRLIYYSQIVNDFQKGDIAEGYSVSREKKESFPLTVTSAQKNPTAFYLCASTQTSGIGEQYFGPGTRLTVT.

This chain uses TRBV29-1 with TRBJ2-3; D not certain. The length of the CDR3 is 10 residues. Germline loops: CDR1 SQVTM, CDR2 ANQGSEA. Between the trimmed V and J ends, which lost 8 bases and 3 bases, there was a span of 6 bases. The CDR3 DNA reads TGCAGCCTACAGACAGATACGCAGTATTTT. Amino acids: CSLQTDTQYF.

V gene TRBV7-9 combines with J gene TRBJ2-3; D possibly corresponds to TRBD2 (6 bases). Deletions cut 7 bases from V and 3 bases from J, with 11 bases between. CDR1 and CDR2 (germline): SEHNR, FQNEAQ (reference sequence). This CDR3 is built from 13 residues. The CDR3 is CASKGTPTDTQYF. As DNA, the CDR3 is TGTGCCAGCAAAGGGACTCCAACAGATACGCAGTATTTT.

This clone has a single count. The V and J genes are TRBV4-1 and TRBJ1-4; TRBD1 might be the D (5 bases). CDR1 is MGHRA, CDR2 YSYEKL, per germline. The V and J ends lost 8 bases and 0 bases respectively, with 22 bases between them. The CDR3 is 18 amino acids. As DNA, the CDR3 is TGCGCCAGCGCCAGGGCAGTATCGCGGGGAACAACTAATGAAAAACTGTTTTTT. Protein: CASARAVSRGTTNEKLFF.

This clone was found once. This chain links TRBV5-1 with TRBJ2-7; weak D call: TRBD1 (6 bases). V was trimmed by 4 bases and J by 3 bases, leaving 17 bases between them. In germline, CDR1 is SGHRS, CDR2 YFSETQ. The CDR3 is 15 residues long. CDR3 in DNA: TGCGCCAGCAGCCTCTCAGGGGAATTGGGCTACGAGCAGTACTTC. It encodes CASSLSGELGYEQYF.

This chain links TRBV10-3 with TRBJ2-7; 8 bases map to TRBD2. The CDR3 covers 13 residues. Trimming removed 8 bases from V and 3 bases from J; junction bases left unmatched: 6. Germline loops: CDR1 ENHRY, CDR2 SYGVKD. The CDR3 here is CAIQAGVLYEQYF. The CDR3 bases are TGTGCCATCCAAGCGGGAGTCCTCTACGAGCAGTACTTC.

This rearrangement joins TRBV7-8 to TRBJ2-5, with D possibly being TRBD2 (6 bases). Germline lookup yields CDR1 SGHVS and CDR2 FQNEAQ. The CDR3 is made up of 15 amino acids. V was cut by 5 bases and J by 11 bases, with 24 bases left in between. The CDR3 here is CASSHLRGLLLEQYF. CDR3 DNA: TGTGCCAGCAGCCACCTGAGGGGACTCCTCCTGGAGCAGTACTTC.

The rearrangement uses TRBV18 and TRBJ2-7; TRBD2 matches 7 bases. CDR3 length: 16 amino acids. V was pared by 4 bases and J by 1 base, with 10 bases of the junction left unmatched. Germline CDR1 reads KGHSH; CDR2 reads LQKENI. CDR3 sequence reads: CASSLLGGDGSYEQYF. CDR3 sequence (DNA): TGTGCCAGCTCACTGCTGGGGGGGGACGGGTCCTACGAGCAGTACTTC.

This clone was recorded a few times. This chain links TRBV10-3 with TRBJ1-1; tentative D call: TRBD1 (6 bases). The germline CDR1 and CDR2 sequences are ENHRY and SYGVKD. CDR3 length: 13 amino acids. V was trimmed by 7 bases and J by 0 bases, leaving 9 bases between them. CDR3 region: CAITRQVNTEAFF. CDR3 bases: TGTGCCATCACCCGACAGGTGAACACTGAAGCTTTCTTT.

This clone was counted between two and nine times. V gene TRBV6-6 combines with J gene TRBJ2-5; 15 bases map to TRBD2. The germline V gene has CDR1 MNHNY and CDR2 SVGAGI (reference sequence). The trim removed 6 bases at V and 6 bases at J, leaving 8 bases unmatched. The CDR3 has 16 residues. The CDR3 nucleotides read TGTGCCAGCAGCCCCGGACTAGCGGGAGGGGCTAAGACCCAGTACTTC. Protein product: CASSPGLAGGAKTQYF.

CDR3 protein: CASSSRLAGEAGTQYF. DNA for the CDR3: TGTGCCAGCAGTTCCCGACTAGCGGGAGAGGCGGGTACGCAGTATTTT. This chain connects TRBV27 to TRBJ2-3; 12 nucleotides align to TRBD2. CDR3 length: 16 amino acids. V dropped 4 bases and J dropped 8; count of bases not matched to a gene: 10. Germline CDR1 and CDR2: MNHEY and SMNVEV (reference sequence).

The CDR3 is CANLHSLAGGSRTGEQYF. CDR3 DNA: TGTGCAAACCTCCACAGTCTAGCGGGAGGGTCCCGAACTGGGGAGCAGTACTTC. The V gene is TRBV12-2, the J gene TRBJ2-7; the table's D call of TRBD2 was not tested on the DNA. TRBV12-2 constitutes a pseudogene. This CDR3 region has 18 residues.

The rearrangement uses TRBV5-1 and TRBJ2-2, with 7 bases that match TRBD2. This CDR3 has 16 residues. CDR1 is SGHRS, CDR2 YFSETQ, per germline. The trim removed 5 bases at V and 4 bases at J, leaving 11 bases unmatched. The CDR3 is CASRPPASGSTGELFF. The CDR3 nucleotides are TGCGCCAGCAGACCCCCAGCTAGCGGAAGCACCGGGGAGCTGTTTTTT.

This clone was recorded at least ten times. This rearrangement joins TRBV7-2 to TRBJ2-7; D might be TRBD2 (6 bases). The CDR3 has 15 residues. V lost 0 bases and J 0 bases, leaving 9 bases between the germline ends. CDR1 and CDR2 from the germline V gene are SGHTA and FQGNSA. The CDR3 here is CASSLAGLSSYEQYF. CDR3 nucleotide sequence: TGTGCCAGCAGCTTAGCGGGACTGAGCTCCTACGAGCAGTACTTC. The complete variable domain, with remaining parts taken from reference TRBV7-2 and TRBJ2-7, reads GAGVSQSPSNKVTEKGKDVELRCDPISGHTALYWYRQSLGQGLEFLIYFQGNSAPDKSGLPSDRFSAERTGGSVSTLTIQRTQQEDSAVYLCASSLAGLSSYEQYFGPGTRLTVT.

V is TRBV5-1 and J is TRBJ2-5, with 12 bases fitting TRBD1. CDR3 length: 16 amino acids. V lost 0 bases to trimming and J lost 5 bases; unmatched junction nucleotides: 5. Per the germline V gene, CDR1 is SGHRS and CDR2 is YFSETQ. CDR3 bases: TGCGCCAGCAGCTTGGTAGGGACAGGGGGCTTTGAGACCCAGTACTTC. Its protein is CASSLVGTGGFETQYF.

The chain carries TRBV14 and TRBJ2-1, with 7 bases matching TRBD2. Germline V gene data show CDR1 as SGHDN and CDR2 as FVKESK. V was pared by 1 base and J by 0 bases, with 3 bases of the junction left unmatched. The CDR3 runs 16 residues. In DNA, the CDR3 is TGTGCCAGCAGCCAAGCTAGCGGCAACTCCTACAATGAGCAGTTCTTC. Amino acid sequence: CASSQASGNSYNEQFF.

The chain carries TRBV5-1 and TRBJ2-1; TRBD2 agrees at 7 bases. The trim removed 6 bases at V and 3 bases at J, leaving 9 bases unmatched. Germline CDR1 reads SGHRS; CDR2 reads YFSETQ. The CDR3 consists of 15 residues. CDR3 DNA sequence: TGCGCCAGCACCGAAGAGCGGGGTTTCTACAATGAGCAGTTCTTC. Translated: CASTEERGFYNEQFF.

V and J are TRBV5-4 and TRBJ2-2; the match to TRBD1 covers 9 bases. The CDR3 runs 16 residues. V lost 4 bases to trimming and J lost 7 bases; unmatched junction nucleotides: 11. Germline V lookup: CDR1 SGHNT, CDR2 YYREEE (reference sequence). DNA for the CDR3: TGTGCCAGCAGCAAGCCGGGACAGGGAGGTTTCGGGGAGCTGTTTTTT. Protein product: CASSKPGQGGFGELFF.

The chain employs TRBV9 and TRBJ2-2; weak D call: TRBD1 (6 bases). Germline CDR1 SGDLS, CDR2 YYNGEE. The CDR3 is made up of 15 amino acids. V was trimmed by 3 bases and J by 4 bases, leaving 13 bases between them. This CDR3 reads CASSAGVFGTGELFF. Here the CDR3 DNA reads TGTGCCAGCAGCGCAGGGGTCTTTGGCACCGGGGAGCTGTTTTTT.

The chain couples TRBV6-6 to TRBJ2-1; D possibly corresponds to TRBD2 (5 bases). This CDR3 region has 12 residues. Germline loops: CDR1 MNHNY, CDR2 SVGAGI (reference sequence). Trimming stripped 6 bases from V and 9 bases from J, with 12 bases between. The CDR3 sequence is CASSRGVGEQFF. In DNA, the CDR3 is TGTGCCAGCAGCCGGGGTGTCGGTGAGCAGTTCTTC.